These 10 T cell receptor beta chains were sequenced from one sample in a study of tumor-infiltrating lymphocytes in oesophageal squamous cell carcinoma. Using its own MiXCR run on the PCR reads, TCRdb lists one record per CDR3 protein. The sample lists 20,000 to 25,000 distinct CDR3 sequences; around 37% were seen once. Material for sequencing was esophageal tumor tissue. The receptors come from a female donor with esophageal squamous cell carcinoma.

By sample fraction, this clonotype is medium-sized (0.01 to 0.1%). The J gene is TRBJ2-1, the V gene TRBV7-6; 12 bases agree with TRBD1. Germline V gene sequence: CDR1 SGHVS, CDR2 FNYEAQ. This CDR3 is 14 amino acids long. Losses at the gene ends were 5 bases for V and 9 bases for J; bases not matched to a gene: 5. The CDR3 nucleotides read TGTGCCAGCAGCGCCGGGACAGGGGGCTCTGAGCAGTTCTTC. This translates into CASSAGTGGSEQFF.

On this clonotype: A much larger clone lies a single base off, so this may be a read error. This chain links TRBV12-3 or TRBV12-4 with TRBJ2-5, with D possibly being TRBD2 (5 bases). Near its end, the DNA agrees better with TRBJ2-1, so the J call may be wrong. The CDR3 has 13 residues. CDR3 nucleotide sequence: TGTGCCAGCAGTTCCTCCGCTGGGGAGACCCAGTTCTTC. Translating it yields CASSSSAGETQFF.

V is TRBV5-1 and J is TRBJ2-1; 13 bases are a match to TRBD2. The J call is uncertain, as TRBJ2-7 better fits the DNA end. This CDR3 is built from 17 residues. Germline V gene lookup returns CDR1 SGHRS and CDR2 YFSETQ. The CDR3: CASSTGLAGPAYNEQYF. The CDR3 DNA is TGCGCCAGCAGCACGGGACTAGCGGGGCCCGCCTACAATGAGCAGTACTTC.

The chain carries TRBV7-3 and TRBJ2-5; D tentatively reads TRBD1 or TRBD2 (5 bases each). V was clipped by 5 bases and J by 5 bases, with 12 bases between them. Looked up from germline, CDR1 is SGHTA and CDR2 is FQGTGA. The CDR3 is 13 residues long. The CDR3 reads CASSRGVAETQYF. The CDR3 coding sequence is TGTGCCAGCAGCCGAGGGGTGGCGGAGACCCAGTACTTC.

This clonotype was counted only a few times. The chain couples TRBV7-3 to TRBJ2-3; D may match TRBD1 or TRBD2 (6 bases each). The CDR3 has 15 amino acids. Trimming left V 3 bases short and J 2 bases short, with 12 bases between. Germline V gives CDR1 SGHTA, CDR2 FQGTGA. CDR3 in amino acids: CASSFNGGPTDTQYF. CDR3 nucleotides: TGTGCCAGCAGCTTTAACGGGGGCCCCACAGATACGCAGTATTTT. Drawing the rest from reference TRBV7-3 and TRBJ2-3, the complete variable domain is GAGVSQTPSNKVTEKGKYVELRCDPISGHTALYWYRQSLGQGPEFLIYFQGTGAADDSGLPNDRFFAVRPEGSVSTLKIQRTERGDSAVYLCASSFNGGPTDTQYFGPGTRLTVL.

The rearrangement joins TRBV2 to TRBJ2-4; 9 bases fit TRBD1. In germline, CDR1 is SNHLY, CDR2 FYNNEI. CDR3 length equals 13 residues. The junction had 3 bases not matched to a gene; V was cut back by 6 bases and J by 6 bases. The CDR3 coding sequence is TGTGCCAGCAGACAGGGGGCAGGAAACATTCAGTACTTC. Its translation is CASRQGAGNIQYF.

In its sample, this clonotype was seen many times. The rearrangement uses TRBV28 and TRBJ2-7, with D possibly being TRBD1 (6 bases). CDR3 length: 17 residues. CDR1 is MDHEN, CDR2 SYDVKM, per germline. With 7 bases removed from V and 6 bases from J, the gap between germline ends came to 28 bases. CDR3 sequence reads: CASKSPELGTFTSEQYF. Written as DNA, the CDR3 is TGTGCCAGCAAATCACCCGAATTGGGGACATTTACTTCCGAGCAGTACTTC.

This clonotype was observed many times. The CDR3 reads CASSLQRSYEQYF. CDR3 DNA: TGCGCCAGCAGCTTACAAAGGTCTTACGAGCAGTACTTC. V usage is TRBV5-1 and J usage is TRBJ2-7, with D hard to call. The CDR3 runs 13 residues. Between the trimmed V and J ends, which lost 2 bases and 4 bases, there was a span of 10 bases. Germline loops: CDR1 SGHRS, CDR2 YFSETQ.

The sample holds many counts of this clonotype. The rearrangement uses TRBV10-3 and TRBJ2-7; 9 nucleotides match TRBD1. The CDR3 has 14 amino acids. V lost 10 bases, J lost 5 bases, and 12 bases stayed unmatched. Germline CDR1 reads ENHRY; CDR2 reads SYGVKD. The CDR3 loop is CASRRDRALNEQYF. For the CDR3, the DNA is TGTGCCAGCCGTAGGGACAGGGCTCTCAACGAGCAGTACTTC.

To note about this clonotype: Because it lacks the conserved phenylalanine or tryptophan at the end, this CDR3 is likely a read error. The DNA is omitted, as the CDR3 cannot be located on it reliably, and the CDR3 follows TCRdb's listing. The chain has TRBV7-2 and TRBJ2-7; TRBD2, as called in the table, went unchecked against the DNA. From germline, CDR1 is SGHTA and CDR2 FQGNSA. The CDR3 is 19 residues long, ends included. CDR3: CASSQGLAGVLSYEQYFGS.